Detailed here is one T cell receptor beta chain. These data are taken from a study of blood T cell repertoires in COVID-19. On the study more broadly: Italy, Spain and the United States were the sources of the convalescent and acute COVID-19 samples.

CDR1 is SQVTM and CDR2 is ANQGSEA in the germline V gene. The CDR3 runs to 13 residues. With 7 bases clipped from V and 0 bases from J, the junction kept 2 bases outside the gene matches. Using immunoSEQ multiplex PCR, the repertoire was profiled, and TCRdb retains in-frame clones only, with some absent. The table records about 200,000 clones, around four fifths of them present only once. What was sequenced was peripheral blood. The receptor comes from a woman of 80 years or more with active or convalescent COVID-19. The rearrangement uses TRBV29-1 and TRBJ1-4; 7 bases are shared with TRBD1. The CDR3 spells CSGTGATNEKLFF. CDR3 bases: TGCAGCGGTACAGGGGCAACTAATGAAAAACTGTTTTTT.